The source of this TCR beta chain is a study of cytotoxic CD8 clonotypes in ibrutinib-treated CLL. Here immunoSEQ multiplex PCR was the method, and the copy in TCRdb shows in-frame clones only, minus some. The data show 200,000 to 250,000 clones, 79% seen once. The V segment lost 7 bases and the J segment 0 bases; nucleotides outside the gene matches: 11. CDR1 is MDHEN and CDR2 is SYDVKM in the germline V gene. The CDR3 is 17 amino acids. On this clone: What it recognizes is unknown.

Notes on the study in general: Contraction or stability on treatment characterized the public clonotypes, which were uncommon.

The input for sequencing was PBMCs, taken after 12 months of ibrutinib treatment. The receptor was isolated from a human donor with chronic lymphocytic leukemia. The rearrangement joins TRBV28 to TRBJ1-5, with 8 bases aligning to TRBD1. In nucleotides, the CDR3 is TGTGCCAGCATTTGGAGACAGGGGCCCTATAGCAATCAGCCCCAGCATTTT. Translating gives CASIWRQGPYSNQPQHF.